What follows is one T cell receptor (beta chain) and its context. Clones were read by immunoSEQ multiplex PCR, and TCRdb kept only the in-frame ones, dropping some. The profile shows some 170,000 clones, 75% to 90% of them singletons. V was pared by 0 bases and J by 5 bases, with 14 bases between. This CDR3 comprises 15 residues. CDR1 SGDLS and CDR2 YYNGEE come from the germline V gene. The data derive from a study of T cell responses to AZD1222 COVID-19 vaccine. The chain joins TRBV9 to TRBJ2-5, with D unresolved. This TCR came from an adult who received the MenACWY meningococcal vaccine as a control. Sample: peripheral blood, taken 28 days after the second dose of the MenACWY control vaccine. CDR3 region: CASSVGPGSHETQYF. The CDR3 DNA reads as TGTGCCAGCAGCGTAGGCCCCGGGTCGCATGAGACCCAGTACTTC.